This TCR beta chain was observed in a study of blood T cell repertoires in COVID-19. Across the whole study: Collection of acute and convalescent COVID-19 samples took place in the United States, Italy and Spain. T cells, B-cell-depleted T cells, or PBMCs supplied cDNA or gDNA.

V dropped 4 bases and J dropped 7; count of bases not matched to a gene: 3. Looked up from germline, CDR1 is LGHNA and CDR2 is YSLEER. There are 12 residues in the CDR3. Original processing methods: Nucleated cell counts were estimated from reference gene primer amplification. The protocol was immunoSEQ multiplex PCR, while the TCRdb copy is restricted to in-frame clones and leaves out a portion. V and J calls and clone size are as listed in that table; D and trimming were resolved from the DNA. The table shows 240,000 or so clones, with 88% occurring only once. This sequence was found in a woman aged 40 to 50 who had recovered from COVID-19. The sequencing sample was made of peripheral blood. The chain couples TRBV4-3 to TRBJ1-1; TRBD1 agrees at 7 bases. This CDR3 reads CASSRAGGEAFF. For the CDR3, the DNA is TGCGCCAGCAGCCGAGCAGGGGGTGAAGCTTTCTTT.